This TCR beta chain was identified during a study of blood T cell repertoires in COVID-19. Study context: Acute-phase and convalescent COVID-19 samples originated in the United States, Italy and Spain. T cells, B-cell-depleted T cells, or PBMCs supplied cDNA or gDNA.

Per the study methods: Amplification with reference gene primers provided the estimates of nucleated cell counts. Sequencing used immunoSEQ multiplex PCR; TCRdb keeps in-frame clones, though not all of them. D and trimming come from the DNA, and the V and J calls and clone size come from that table. There are approximately 300,000 clones in the sample; around 90% occur only once, and roughly 5.3% lies in the top ten. V was clipped by 8 bases and J by 1 base; unmatched bases: 5. This CDR3 has 14 residues. Germline CDR1 MDHEN, CDR2 SYDVKM. The receptor was isolated from a man aged 55 to 70 who had recovered from COVID-19. The chain links TRBV28 to TRBJ1-1, with 9 bases lining up with TRBD1. Sequenced sample: PBMCs or T cells enriched from blood (not recorded which). CDR3: CASLGTGWNTEAFF. In DNA form, the CDR3 reads TGTGCCAGCTTAGGGACAGGGTGGAACACTGAAGCTTTCTTT.